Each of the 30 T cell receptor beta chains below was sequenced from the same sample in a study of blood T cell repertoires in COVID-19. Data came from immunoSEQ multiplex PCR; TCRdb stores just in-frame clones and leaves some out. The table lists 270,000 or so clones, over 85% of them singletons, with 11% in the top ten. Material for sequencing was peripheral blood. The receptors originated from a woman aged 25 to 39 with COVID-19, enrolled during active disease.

The CDR3: CAIGGRQDQPQHF. The CDR3 nucleotides read TGTGCCATCGGGGGGAGGCAAGATCAGCCCCAGCATTTT. The chain joins TRBV10-3 to TRBJ1-5, with D tentatively TRBD1 (5 bases). The CDR3 consists of 13 residues. V dropped 8 bases and J dropped 5 bases, with 13 bases sitting between them. From germline, CDR1 is ENHRY and CDR2 SYGVKD.

The CDR3 loop is CASSIQRGGNEQFF. CDR3 nucleotides: TGTGCCAGCAGCATCCAGCGGGGGGGCAATGAGCAGTTCTTC. The chain employs TRBV27 and TRBJ2-1; TRBD2 aligns across 10 bases. With V trimmed by 6 bases and J by 6 bases, 5 bases remained unmatched. The CDR3 extends over 14 amino acids. Germline assignment: CDR1 MNHEY and CDR2 SMNVEV (reference sequence).

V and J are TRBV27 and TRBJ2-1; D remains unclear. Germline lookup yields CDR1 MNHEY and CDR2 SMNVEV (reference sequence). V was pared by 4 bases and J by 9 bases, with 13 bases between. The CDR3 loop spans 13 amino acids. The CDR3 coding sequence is TGTGCCAGCAGTTGGGCGCCGGTAGGTGAGCAGTTCTTC. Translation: CASSWAPVGEQFF.

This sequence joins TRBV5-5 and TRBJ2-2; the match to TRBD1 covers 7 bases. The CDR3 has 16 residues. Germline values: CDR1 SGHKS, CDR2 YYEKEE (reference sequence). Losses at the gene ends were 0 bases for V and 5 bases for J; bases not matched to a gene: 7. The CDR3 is CASSLVGQKDTGELFF. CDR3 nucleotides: TGTGCCAGCAGCTTGGTGGGACAGAAGGATACCGGGGAGCTGTTTTTT.

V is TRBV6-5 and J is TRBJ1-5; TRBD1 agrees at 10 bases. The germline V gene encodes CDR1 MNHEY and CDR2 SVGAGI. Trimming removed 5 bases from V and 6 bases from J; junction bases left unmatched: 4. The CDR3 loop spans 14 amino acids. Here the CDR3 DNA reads TGTGCCAGCAGTCGACAGGGGGCGCGTCAGCCCCAGCATTTT. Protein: CASSRQGARQPQHF.

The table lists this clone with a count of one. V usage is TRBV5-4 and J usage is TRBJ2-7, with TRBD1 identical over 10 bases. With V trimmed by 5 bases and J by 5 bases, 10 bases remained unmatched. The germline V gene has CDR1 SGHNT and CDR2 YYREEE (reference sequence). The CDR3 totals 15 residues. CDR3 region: CASRPSPGTGDEQYF. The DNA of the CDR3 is TGTGCCAGCAGACCTAGTCCCGGGACAGGGGACGAGCAGTACTTC.

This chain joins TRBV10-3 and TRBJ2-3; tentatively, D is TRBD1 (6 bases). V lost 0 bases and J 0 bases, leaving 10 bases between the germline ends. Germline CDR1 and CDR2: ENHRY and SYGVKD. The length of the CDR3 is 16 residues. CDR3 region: CAISESAGASTDTQYF. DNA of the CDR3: TGTGCCATCAGTGAGTCGGCAGGGGCTAGCACAGATACGCAGTATTTT.

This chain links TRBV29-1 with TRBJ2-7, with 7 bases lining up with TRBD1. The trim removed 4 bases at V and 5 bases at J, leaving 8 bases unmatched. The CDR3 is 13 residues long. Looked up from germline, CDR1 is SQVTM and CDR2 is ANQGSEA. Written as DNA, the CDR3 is TGCAGCGTTGGGGACAGACTATTGAACGAGCAGTACTTC. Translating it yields CSVGDRLLNEQYF.

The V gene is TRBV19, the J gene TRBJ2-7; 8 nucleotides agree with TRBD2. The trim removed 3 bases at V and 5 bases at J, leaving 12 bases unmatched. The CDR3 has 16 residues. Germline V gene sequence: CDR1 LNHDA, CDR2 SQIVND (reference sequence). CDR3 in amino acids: CASSIEPGLGRNEQYF. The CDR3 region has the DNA TGTGCCAGTAGTATTGAACCGGGACTAGGGAGGAACGAGCAGTACTTC.

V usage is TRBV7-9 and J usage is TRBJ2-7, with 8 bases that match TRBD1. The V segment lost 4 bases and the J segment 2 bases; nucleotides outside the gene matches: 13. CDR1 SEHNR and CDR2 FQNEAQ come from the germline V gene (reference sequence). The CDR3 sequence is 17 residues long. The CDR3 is CASSSEPGRGRTYEQYF. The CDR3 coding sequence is TGTGCCAGCAGCTCCGAACCGGGCAGGGGGCGAACCTACGAGCAGTACTTC.

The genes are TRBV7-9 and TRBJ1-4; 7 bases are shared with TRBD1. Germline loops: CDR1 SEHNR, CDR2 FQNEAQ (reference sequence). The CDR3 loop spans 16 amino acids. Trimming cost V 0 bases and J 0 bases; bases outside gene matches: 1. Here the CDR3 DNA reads TGTGCCAGCAGCTTAGCAACAGGGGCAACTAATGAAAAACTGTTTTTT. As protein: CASSLATGATNEKLFF. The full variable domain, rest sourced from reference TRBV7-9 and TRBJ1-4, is DTGVSQNPRHKITKRGQNVTFRCDPISEHNRLYWYRQTLGQGPEFLTYFQNEAQLEKSRLLSDRFSAERPKGSFSTLEIQRTEQGDSAMYLCASSLATGATNEKLFFGSGTQLSVL.

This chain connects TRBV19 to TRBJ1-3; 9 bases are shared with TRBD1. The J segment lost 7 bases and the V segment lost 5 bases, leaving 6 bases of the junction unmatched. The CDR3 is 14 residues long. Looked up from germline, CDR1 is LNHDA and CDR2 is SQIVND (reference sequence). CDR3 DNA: TGTGCCAGTAGTCCGGGACAGGGTACCAACACCATATATTTT. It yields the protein CASSPGQGTNTIYF.

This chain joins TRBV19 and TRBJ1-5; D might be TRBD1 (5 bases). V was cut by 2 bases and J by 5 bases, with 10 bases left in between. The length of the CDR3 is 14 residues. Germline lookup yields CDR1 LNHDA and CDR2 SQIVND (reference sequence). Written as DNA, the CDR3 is TGTGCCAGTAGTATAAACGGGGGAGATCAGCCCCAGCATTTT. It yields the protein CASSINGGDQPQHF.

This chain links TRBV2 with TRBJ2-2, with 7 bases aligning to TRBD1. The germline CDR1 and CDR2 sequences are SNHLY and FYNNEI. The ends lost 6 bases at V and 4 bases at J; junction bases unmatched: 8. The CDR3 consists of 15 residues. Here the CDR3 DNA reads TGTGCCAGCAGCGCCAACAGGGGACGCACCGGGGAGCTGTTTTTT. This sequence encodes CASSANRGRTGELFF.

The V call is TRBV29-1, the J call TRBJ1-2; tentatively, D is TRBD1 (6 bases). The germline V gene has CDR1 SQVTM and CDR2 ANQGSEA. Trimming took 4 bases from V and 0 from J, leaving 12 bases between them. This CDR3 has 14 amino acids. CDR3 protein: CSVGGQLANYGYTF. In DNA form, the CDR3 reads TGCAGCGTTGGAGGACAGTTAGCTAACTATGGCTACACCTTC.

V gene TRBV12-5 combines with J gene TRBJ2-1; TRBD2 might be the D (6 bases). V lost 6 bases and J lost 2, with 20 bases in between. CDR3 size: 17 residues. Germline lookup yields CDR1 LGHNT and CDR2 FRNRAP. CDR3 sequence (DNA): TGTGCTAGTGGCCCTACCACCCGACTAGGTCCCTACAATGAGCAGTTCTTC. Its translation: CASGPTTRLGPYNEQFF.

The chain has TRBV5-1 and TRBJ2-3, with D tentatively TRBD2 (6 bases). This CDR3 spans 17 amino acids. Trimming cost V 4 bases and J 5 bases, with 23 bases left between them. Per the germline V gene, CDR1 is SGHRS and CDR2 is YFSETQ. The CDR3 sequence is CASSPSLHGGVEDTQYF. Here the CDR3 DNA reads TGCGCCAGCAGCCCGTCGTTGCATGGCGGGGTAGAAGATACGCAGTATTTT.

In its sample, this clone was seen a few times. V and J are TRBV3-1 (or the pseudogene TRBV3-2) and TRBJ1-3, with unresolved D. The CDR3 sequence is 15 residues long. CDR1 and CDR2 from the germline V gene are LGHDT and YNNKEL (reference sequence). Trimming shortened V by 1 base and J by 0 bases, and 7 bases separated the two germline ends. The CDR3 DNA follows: TGTGCCAGCAGCCAAGGAACAGCCTCTGGAAACACCATATATTTT. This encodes CASSQGTASGNTIYF.

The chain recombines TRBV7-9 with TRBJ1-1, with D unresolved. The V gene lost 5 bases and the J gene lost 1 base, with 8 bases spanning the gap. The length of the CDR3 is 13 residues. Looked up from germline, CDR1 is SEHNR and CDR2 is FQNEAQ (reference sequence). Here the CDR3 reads CASSLLPNTEAFF. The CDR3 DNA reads TGTGCCAGCAGCCTACTCCCGAACACTGAAGCTTTCTTT.

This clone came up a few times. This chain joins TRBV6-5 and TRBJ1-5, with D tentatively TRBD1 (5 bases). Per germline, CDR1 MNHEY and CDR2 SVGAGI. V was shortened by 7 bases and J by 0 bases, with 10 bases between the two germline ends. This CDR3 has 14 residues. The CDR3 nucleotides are TGTGCCAGCAAGCTCAGGGATAGCAATCAGCCCCAGCATTTT. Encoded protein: CASKLRDSNQPQHF.

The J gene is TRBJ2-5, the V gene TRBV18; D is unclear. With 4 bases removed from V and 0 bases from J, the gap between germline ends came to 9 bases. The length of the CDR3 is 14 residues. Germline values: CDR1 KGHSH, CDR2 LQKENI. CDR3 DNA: TGTGCCAGCTCACTAGCCCTCGACCAAGAGACCCAGTACTTC. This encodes CASSLALDQETQYF.

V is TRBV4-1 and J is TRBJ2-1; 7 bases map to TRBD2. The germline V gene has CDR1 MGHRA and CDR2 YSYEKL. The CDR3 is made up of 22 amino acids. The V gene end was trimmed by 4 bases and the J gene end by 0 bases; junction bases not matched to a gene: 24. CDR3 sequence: CASSPHLSERTRGRSSYNEQFF. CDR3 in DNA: TGCGCCAGCAGCCCCCACCTTAGTGAGAGGACTAGGGGCCGAAGCTCCTACAATGAGCAGTTCTTC.

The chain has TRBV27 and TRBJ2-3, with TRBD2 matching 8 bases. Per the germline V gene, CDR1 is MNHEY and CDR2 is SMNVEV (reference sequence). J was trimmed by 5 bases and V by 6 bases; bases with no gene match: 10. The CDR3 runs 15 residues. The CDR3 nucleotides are TGTGCCAGCAGACCAATCGGGGGGGGCGGAGATACGCAGTATTTT. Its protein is CASRPIGGGGDTQYF.

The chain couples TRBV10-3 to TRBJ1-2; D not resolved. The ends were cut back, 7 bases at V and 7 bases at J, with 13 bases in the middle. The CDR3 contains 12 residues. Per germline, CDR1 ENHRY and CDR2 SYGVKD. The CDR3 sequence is CAINEGEFGYTF. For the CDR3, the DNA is TGTGCCATCAACGAGGGCGAATTTGGCTACACCTTC.

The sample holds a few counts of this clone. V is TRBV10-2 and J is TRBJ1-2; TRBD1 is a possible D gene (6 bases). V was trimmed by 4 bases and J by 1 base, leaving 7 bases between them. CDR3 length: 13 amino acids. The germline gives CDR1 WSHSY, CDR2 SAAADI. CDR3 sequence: CASSGDINYGYTF. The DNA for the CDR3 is TGCGCCAGCAGTGGGGACATTAACTATGGCTACACCTTC.

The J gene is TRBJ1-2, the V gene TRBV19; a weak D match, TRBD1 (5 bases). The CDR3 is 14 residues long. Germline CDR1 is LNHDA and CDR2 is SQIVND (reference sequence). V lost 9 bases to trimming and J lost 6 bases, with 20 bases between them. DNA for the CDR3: TGTGCCAGCGAATCGGATCAACAGGTTAATGGCTACACCTTC. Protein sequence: CASESDQQVNGYTF.

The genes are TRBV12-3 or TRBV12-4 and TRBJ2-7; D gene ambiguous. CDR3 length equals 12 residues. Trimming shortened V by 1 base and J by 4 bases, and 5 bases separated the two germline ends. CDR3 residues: CASSLVEYEQYF. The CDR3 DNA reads TGTGCCAGCAGTTTAGTGGAGTACGAGCAGTACTTC.

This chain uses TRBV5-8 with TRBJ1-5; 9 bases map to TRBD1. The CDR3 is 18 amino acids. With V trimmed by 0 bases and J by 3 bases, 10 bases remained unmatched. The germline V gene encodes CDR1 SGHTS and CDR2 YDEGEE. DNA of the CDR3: TGTGCCAGCAGCTTGGATTACTCCGGGACAGGGAACAATCAGCCCCAGCATTTT. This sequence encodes CASSLDYSGTGNNQPQHF.

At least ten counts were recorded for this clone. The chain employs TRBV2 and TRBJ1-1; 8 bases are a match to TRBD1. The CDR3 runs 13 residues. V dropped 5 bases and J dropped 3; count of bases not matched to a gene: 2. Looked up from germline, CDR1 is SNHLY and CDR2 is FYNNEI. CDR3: CASSRTGYTEAFF. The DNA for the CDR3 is TGTGCCAGCAGTCGGACAGGGTACACTGAAGCTTTCTTT.

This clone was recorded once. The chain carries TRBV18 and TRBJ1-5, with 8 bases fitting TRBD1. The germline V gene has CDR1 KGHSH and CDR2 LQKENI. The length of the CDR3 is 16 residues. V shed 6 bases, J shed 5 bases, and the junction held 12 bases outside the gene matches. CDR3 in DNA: TGTGCCAGCTCGAAGGACAGGGAGGTCTTTCATCAGCCCCAGCATTTT. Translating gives CASSKDREVFHQPQHF.